These T cell receptor beta chains were read from a single sample in a study of cytomegalovirus exposure and HLA in healthy donors. Sequencing used immunoSEQ multiplex PCR; TCRdb keeps in-frame clones, though not all of them. The sample shows 110,000 to 150,000 clones, about 82% of them seen only once. Sequenced sample: PBMCs. These receptors came from a male donor in good health and CMV-seronegative. CDR3s include the opening cysteine and the closing phenylalanine or tryptophan. The order of the fields is V gene, J gene, clone size, D gene, CDR3 DNA, CDR3 protein. D genes are given only for firm matches. Clone size is shown for a subset of rows, as once, few, many or a class of expanded clone.

V gene: TRBV27
J gene: TRBJ2-5
clone size: -
D gene: TRBD2
CDR3 DNA: TGTGCCAGCAGTGCCCCCGGGGGGGCGAAAGAGCAGTACTTC
CDR3 protein: CASSAPGGAKEQYF

V gene: TRBV13
J gene: TRBJ2-3
clone size: -
D gene: TRBD2
CDR3 DNA: TGTGCCAGCAGCCCCCGGGGACTATATACGCAGTATTTT
CDR3 protein: CASSPRGLYTQYF

V gene: TRBV7-9
J gene: TRBJ2-3
clone size: -
D gene: TRBD1
CDR3 DNA: TGTGCCAGCAGCCTGGGACAGGGGGCGCGGGGGACACAGTATTTT
CDR3 protein: CASSLGQGARGTQYF

V gene: TRBV7-8
J gene: TRBJ2-7
clone size: -
D gene: -
CDR3 DNA: TGTGCCAGCAGCTCGGGACAGGGACTAGGCGAATACGAGCAGTACTTC
CDR3 protein: CASSSGQGLGEYEQYF

V gene: TRBV27
J gene: TRBJ2-7
clone size: -
D gene: -
CDR3 DNA: TGTGCCAGTAGTTTAAGGGGGGGGCCGGCATACGAGCAGTACTTC
CDR3 protein: CASSLRGGPAYEQYF

V gene: TRBV28
J gene: TRBJ2-7
clone size: -
D gene: TRBD1
CDR3 DNA: TGTGCCAGCAGTCCCTCGGGACAGGCCCACGAGCAGTACTTC
CDR3 protein: CASSPSGQAHEQYF

V gene: TRBV7-2
J gene: TRBJ1-6
clone size: -
D gene: TRBD1
CDR3 DNA: TGTGCCAGCAGCCCGGGACAGGGGCATTCACCCCTCCACTTT
CDR3 protein: CASSPGQGHSPLHF

V gene: TRBV10-2
J gene: TRBJ2-7
clone size: -
D gene: TRBD1
CDR3 DNA: TGCGCCAGCAGTGTGACAGGGAACTACGAGCAGTACTTC
CDR3 protein: CASSVTGNYEQYF

V gene: TRBV21-1
J gene: TRBJ2-1
clone size: -
D gene: -
CDR3 DNA: TGTGCCAGCAGCAAAGCGCTCGGCTCCTACAATGAGCAGTTCTTC
CDR3 protein: CASSKALGSYNEQFF

V gene: TRBV7-7
J gene: TRBJ2-1
clone size: -
D gene: TRBD1
CDR3 DNA: TGTGCCAGCAGCTTCCGACAGGGGTTCTCCTACAATGAGCAGTTCTTC
CDR3 protein: CASSFRQGFSYNEQFF

V gene: TRBV4-2
J gene: TRBJ2-2
clone size: once
D gene: -
CDR3 DNA: TGTGCCAGCAGAACGTCTAGCCGGAACACCGGGGAGCTGTTTTTT
CDR3 protein: CASRTSSRNTGELFF

V gene: TRBV6-1
J gene: TRBJ1-5
clone size: -
D gene: -
CDR3 DNA: TGTGCCAGCAGTGATGTAGCGTTTCAGCCCCAGCATTTT
CDR3 protein: CASSDVAFQPQHF

V gene: TRBV2
J gene: TRBJ2-5
clone size: -
D gene: -
CDR3 DNA: TGTGCCAGCAAGGAGGCTCCCGGGACCCAGTACTTC
CDR3 protein: CASKEAPGTQYF

V gene: TRBV9
J gene: TRBJ2-4
clone size: -
D gene: -
CDR3 DNA: TGTGCCAGCAGCGAAAGGGACTCACCTCGGGGAAACATTCAGTACTTC
CDR3 protein: CASSERDSPRGNIQYF

V gene: TRBV5-1
J gene: TRBJ1-2
clone size: few
D gene: -
CDR3 DNA: TGCGCCAGCAGCTTGGCCCCCGACAGCTACTATGGCTACACCTTC
CDR3 protein: CASSLAPDSYYGYTF

V gene: TRBV19
J gene: TRBJ2-2
clone size: -
D gene: TRBD1
CDR3 DNA: TGTGCCAGTAGTAAGGGAGGGACAGGGGTCGGGGAGCTGTTTTTT
CDR3 protein: CASSKGGTGVGELFF

V gene: TRBV4-1
J gene: TRBJ1-1
clone size: -
D gene: TRBD1
CDR3 DNA: TGCGCCAGCAGCCAAGTAGTGGGCAGGGGGCCGTCGAACACTGAAGCTTTCTTT
CDR3 protein: CASSQVVGRGPSNTEAFF

V gene: TRBV5-5
J gene: TRBJ1-5
clone size: -
D gene: -
CDR3 DNA: TGTGCCAGCAGTTTATATAGCAATCAGCCCCAGCATTTT
CDR3 protein: CASSLYSNQPQHF

V gene: TRBV9
J gene: TRBJ1-5
clone size: -
D gene: -
CDR3 DNA: TGTGCCAGCAGCGTAGGGGGCGGTCAGCCCCAGCATTTT
CDR3 protein: CASSVGGGQPQHF

V gene: TRBV27
J gene: TRBJ1-1
clone size: -
D gene: -
CDR3 DNA: TGTGCCAGCAGTTCAGAGGGACTGCCGAACACTGAAGCTTTCTTT
CDR3 protein: CASSSEGLPNTEAFF

V gene: TRBV5-6
J gene: TRBJ2-3
clone size: few
D gene: TRBD1
CDR3 DNA: TGTGCCAGCAGCTATAGGACAGGGGCTAATACGCAGTATTTT
CDR3 protein: CASSYRTGANTQYF

V gene: TRBV5-4
J gene: TRBJ1-1
clone size: -
D gene: TRBD1
CDR3 DNA: TGTGCCAGCAGCCCGGCGGGGACAGAGTTCCAAGCTTTCTTT
CDR3 protein: CASSPAGTEFQAFF

V gene: TRBV11-2
J gene: TRBJ2-5
clone size: -
D gene: TRBD2
CDR3 DNA: TGTGCCAGCAGCTTACTAGCGGGAGGACCAGAGACCCAGTACTTC
CDR3 protein: CASSLLAGGPETQYF

V gene: TRBV5-6
J gene: TRBJ2-7
clone size: -
D gene: TRBD1
CDR3 DNA: TGTGCCAGCAGTCTCCACCCGGGACAGGGGGCCTCCGAGCAGTACTTC
CDR3 protein: CASSLHPGQGASEQYF

V gene: TRBV4-2
J gene: TRBJ1-2
clone size: -
D gene: -
CDR3 DNA: TGTGCCAGCAGCCAAACTACAGGGACCTATGGCTACACCTTC
CDR3 protein: CASSQTTGTYGYTF

V gene: TRBV7-9
J gene: TRBJ2-7
clone size: -
D gene: TRBD1
CDR3 DNA: TGTGCCAGCAGCTTCAAGCCGGGACAGACCATCTACGAGCAGTACTTC
CDR3 protein: CASSFKPGQTIYEQYF

V gene: TRBV7-3
J gene: TRBJ2-2
clone size: -
D gene: TRBD1
CDR3 DNA: TGTGCCAGCAGCTCCACAGGGGGCTTCGGGGAGCTGTTTTTT
CDR3 protein: CASSSTGGFGELFF

V gene: TRBV27
J gene: TRBJ2-7
clone size: once
D gene: TRBD2
CDR3 DNA: TGTGCCAGCAGTTCCGCCCGGCGCGGGAGTATTTACGAGCAGTACTTC
CDR3 protein: CASSSARRGSIYEQYF

V gene: TRBV28
J gene: TRBJ1-2
clone size: -
D gene: -
CDR3 DNA: TGTGCCACCCGGCAGGGCTATGGCTACACCTTC
CDR3 protein: CATRQGYGYTF

V gene: TRBV13
J gene: TRBJ1-2
clone size: -
D gene: TRBD1
CDR3 DNA: TGTGCCAGCAGCCGAGGACAGGGAGCCTATGGCTACACCTTC
CDR3 protein: CASSRGQGAYGYTF

V gene: TRBV27
J gene: TRBJ1-6
clone size: few
D gene: -
CDR3 DNA: TGTGCCAGCAGTTTTTGGGGTTTTCGGGACTTAACTAATTCACCCCTCCACTTT
CDR3 protein: CASSFWGFRDLTNSPLHF

V gene: TRBV28
J gene: TRBJ2-5
clone size: -
D gene: TRBD2
CDR3 DNA: TGTGCCAGCAGTTCCGAAGGACTAGCGGGAGGTATGGAGACCCAGTACTTC
CDR3 protein: CASSSEGLAGGMETQYF

V gene: TRBV7-9
J gene: TRBJ2-1
clone size: -
D gene: TRBD2
CDR3 DNA: TGTTCCAGCAGCTTAAGACTAGCGGTTTACAATGAGCAGTTCTTC
CDR3 protein: CSSSLRLAVYNEQFF

V gene: TRBV5-1
J gene: TRBJ2-1
clone size: -
D gene: TRBD2
CDR3 DNA: TGCGCCAGCAGCTTGCACGGGAGGGCCGGGGATGAGCAGTTCTTC
CDR3 protein: CASSLHGRAGDEQFF

V gene: TRBV6-1
J gene: TRBJ2-4
clone size: few
D gene: -
CDR3 DNA: TGTGCCAGCAGTGAAGCTAACCGGGGGATTGACATTCAGTACTTC
CDR3 protein: CASSEANRGIDIQYF

V gene: TRBV12-5
J gene: TRBJ1-1
clone size: -
D gene: TRBD1
CDR3 DNA: TGTGCTAGTGCCCTGGGACAGGGTGACACTGAAGCTTTCTTT
CDR3 protein: CASALGQGDTEAFF

V gene: TRBV11-3
J gene: TRBJ2-3
clone size: -
D gene: -
CDR3 DNA: TGTGCCAGCAGCTTGGAAGGGAGGCCCAACACAGATACGCAGTATTTT
CDR3 protein: CASSLEGRPNTDTQYF

V gene: TRBV5-6
J gene: TRBJ2-5
clone size: once
D gene: TRBD2
CDR3 DNA: TGTGCCAGCAGCCGGACTAGCGGCCTCCAAGAGACCCAGTACTTC
CDR3 protein: CASSRTSGLQETQYF

V gene: TRBV7-9
J gene: TRBJ2-1
clone size: -
D gene: TRBD2
CDR3 DNA: TGTGCCAGCAGCTCGCCGCGACTAGCGGGGATTAATGAGCAGTTCTTC
CDR3 protein: CASSSPRLAGINEQFF

V gene: TRBV6-6
J gene: TRBJ1-3
clone size: -
D gene: -
CDR3 DNA: TGTGCCAGCAGTCCCGACATCCTCTCTGGAAACACCATATATTTT
CDR3 protein: CASSPDILSGNTIYF

V gene: TRBV7-3
J gene: TRBJ2-2
clone size: -
D gene: TRBD1
CDR3 DNA: TGTGCCAGCAGCCGGGGACAGACCACCGGGGAGCTGTTTTTT
CDR3 protein: CASSRGQTTGELFF

V gene: TRBV27
J gene: TRBJ2-7
clone size: -
D gene: TRBD1
CDR3 DNA: TGTGCCAGCAGTCCCCAGGGGGGTGGACAGGGGAATGGGGGCGAGCAGTACTTC
CDR3 protein: CASSPQGGGQGNGGEQYF

V gene: TRBV28
J gene: TRBJ1-2
clone size: -
D gene: TRBD1
CDR3 DNA: TGTGCCAGCAGTTACCTCGACAGGGCAGCGGGCGGCTACACCTTC
CDR3 protein: CASSYLDRAAGGYTF

V gene: TRBV18
J gene: TRBJ1-1
clone size: -
D gene: -
CDR3 DNA: TGTGCCAGCTCACCAACGGGACATAAGAACACTGAAGCTTTCTTT
CDR3 protein: CASSPTGHKNTEAFF

V gene: TRBV6-4
J gene: TRBJ2-2
clone size: -
D gene: -
CDR3 DNA: TGTGCCAGCCGATCAGGGTATACCGGGGAGCTGTTTTTT
CDR3 protein: CASRSGYTGELFF